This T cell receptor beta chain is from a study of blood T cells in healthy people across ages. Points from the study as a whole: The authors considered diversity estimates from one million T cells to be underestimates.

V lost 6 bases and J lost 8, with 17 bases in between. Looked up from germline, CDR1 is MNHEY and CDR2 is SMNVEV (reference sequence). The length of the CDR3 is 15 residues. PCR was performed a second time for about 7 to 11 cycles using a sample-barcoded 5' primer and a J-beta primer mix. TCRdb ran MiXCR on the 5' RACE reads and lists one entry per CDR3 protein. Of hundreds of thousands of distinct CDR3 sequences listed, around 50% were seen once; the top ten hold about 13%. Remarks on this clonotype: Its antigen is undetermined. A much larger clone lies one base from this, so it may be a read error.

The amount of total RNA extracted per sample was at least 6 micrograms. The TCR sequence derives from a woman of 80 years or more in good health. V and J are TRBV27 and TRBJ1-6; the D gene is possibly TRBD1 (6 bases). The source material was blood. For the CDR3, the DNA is TGTGCCAGCAGCCGAGGAGGGACACTATATTCACCCCTCCACTTT. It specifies CASSRGGTLYSPLHF.